A selection of T cell receptor beta chains follows, all from one sample in a study of blood T cell repertoires in COVID-19. Libraries were prepared by immunoSEQ multiplex PCR; TCRdb keeps only in-frame clonotypes and omits some of them. Among 70,000 or so clones, around 80% were seen once, and the ten largest hold roughly 20%. The sample was peripheral blood. Source of these receptors: a human donor in a cohort sampled during active COVID-19. Both conserved end residues are part of each CDR3. The D gene is left open where the match is weak. Part of the rows lack a size; the others show once, few, many or a class for expanded clones.

CDR3nt: TGTGCCAGTAGTACAGAGGGGGCGCGGGAGCAGTACTTC; CDR3aa: CASSTEGAREQYF; j_gene: TRBJ2-7; v_gene: TRBV19; d_gene: TRBD1; abundance: .
CDR3nt: TGTGCCAGCAGCCAAGATGGCACGAGGGAGCAGTACTTC; CDR3aa: CASSQDGTREQYF; j_gene: TRBJ2-7; v_gene: TRBV3-1/TRBV3-2; d_gene: .; abundance: .
CDR3nt: TGTGCCAGCACCCCTGACAGGGACACCTACGAGCAGTACTTC; CDR3aa: CASTPDRDTYEQYF; j_gene: TRBJ2-7; v_gene: TRBV7-2; d_gene: TRBD1; abundance: .
CDR3nt: TGTGCCAGCAGTGTGGGGACACACGGATACTATGGCTACACCTTC; CDR3aa: CASSVGTHGYYGYTF; j_gene: TRBJ1-2; v_gene: TRBV2; d_gene: .; abundance: .
CDR3nt: TGTGCCAGCAGTTACTTAGCGGGACAAACCTACGAGCAGTACTTC; CDR3aa: CASSYLAGQTYEQYF; j_gene: TRBJ2-7; v_gene: TRBV6-5; d_gene: TRBD2; abundance: .
CDR3nt: TGCAGTGGCGTCCTTGAGGGCTACACCTTC; CDR3aa: CSGVLEGYTF; j_gene: TRBJ1-2; v_gene: TRBV20-1; d_gene: .; abundance: .
CDR3nt: TGTGCCAGCAGCCGGACTAGCGGGGCGGCTGGTGAGCAGTTCTTC; CDR3aa: CASSRTSGAAGEQFF; j_gene: TRBJ2-1; v_gene: TRBV27; d_gene: TRBD2; abundance: .
CDR3nt: TGTGCCAGCAGTGAAGCGGGGCTCTTGGGGCACAATGAGCAGTTCTTC; CDR3aa: CASSEAGLLGHNEQFF; j_gene: TRBJ2-1; v_gene: TRBV2; d_gene: .; abundance: .
CDR3nt: TGTGCTAGCAGCTTGGCAGGGGAGGGGGATGAGCAGTTCTTC; CDR3aa: CASSLAGEGDEQFF; j_gene: TRBJ2-1; v_gene: TRBV7-7; d_gene: .; abundance: .
CDR3nt: TGTGCCAGCAGTAAAAGCGGGGTCTGGAATGAGCAGTTCTTC; CDR3aa: CASSKSGVWNEQFF; j_gene: TRBJ2-1; v_gene: TRBV27; d_gene: TRBD2; abundance: .
CDR3nt: TGTGCCAGCAAGGGACAGGGAAGCTACAATGAGCAGTTCTTC; CDR3aa: CASKGQGSYNEQFF; j_gene: TRBJ2-1; v_gene: TRBV7-2; d_gene: TRBD1; abundance: .
CDR3nt: TGTGCCAGCAGCCCAAAGGACAGGGACTTTGGCTACACCTTC; CDR3aa: CASSPKDRDFGYTF; j_gene: TRBJ1-2; v_gene: TRBV9; d_gene: TRBD1; abundance: once
CDR3nt: TGCAGCGTTGTGGGGACTAGCGGGAGCGAGACCCAGTACTTC; CDR3aa: CSVVGTSGSETQYF; j_gene: TRBJ2-5; v_gene: TRBV29-1; d_gene: TRBD2; abundance: .
CDR3nt: TGTGCCAGCAGAGATTGGGACAGCGCCTACGAGCAGTACTTC; CDR3aa: CASRDWDSAYEQYF; j_gene: TRBJ2-7; v_gene: TRBV6-5; d_gene: TRBD1; abundance: once
CDR3nt: TGCAGTGCCCCCCCACACGATGAGCAGTTCTTC; CDR3aa: CSAPPHDEQFF; j_gene: TRBJ2-1; v_gene: TRBV20-1; d_gene: .; abundance: .
CDR3nt: TGTGCCAGCAGTTCGATTTGGCATGAGCAGTTCTTC; CDR3aa: CASSSIWHEQFF; j_gene: TRBJ2-1; v_gene: TRBV12-3/TRBV12-4; d_gene: .; abundance: .
CDR3nt: TGTGCCAGTGGCAGGGGGAATTTCTTTGAAGCTTTCTTT; CDR3aa: CASGRGNFFEAFF; j_gene: TRBJ1-1; v_gene: TRBV2; d_gene: TRBD1; abundance: few
CDR3nt: TGTGCCAGCAGTTTGGGGGGGAATAATTCACCCCTCCACTTT; CDR3aa: CASSLGGNNSPLHF; j_gene: TRBJ1-6; v_gene: TRBV28; d_gene: .; abundance: .
CDR3nt: TGTGCCAGTAGTCCCCGGGACAGCTCTGCTTTCTTT; CDR3aa: CASSPRDSSAFF; j_gene: TRBJ1-1; v_gene: TRBV19; d_gene: TRBD1; abundance: .
CDR3nt: TGTGCCAGCAGCCAAGAGACAATAGCTTTCTTT; CDR3aa: CASSQETIAFF; j_gene: TRBJ1-1; v_gene: TRBV4-2; d_gene: .; abundance: .
CDR3nt: TGTGCCAGCAGCCGGGACACTCAGAACACTGAAGCTTTCTTT; CDR3aa: CASSRDTQNTEAFF; j_gene: TRBJ1-1; v_gene: TRBV6-5; d_gene: .; abundance: .
CDR3nt: TGCAGCGTTGAAGGGGCGGGGGCCTACAATGAGCAGTTCTTC; CDR3aa: CSVEGAGAYNEQFF; j_gene: TRBJ2-1; v_gene: TRBV29-1; d_gene: TRBD2; abundance: .
CDR3nt: TGTGCCAGCAGTGACGTCGTGAGTATTGAGCAGTTCTTC; CDR3aa: CASSDVVSIEQFF; j_gene: TRBJ2-1; v_gene: TRBV2; d_gene: .; abundance: .
CDR3nt: TGTGCCAGCTCAGTAGCGAATCTCAATGAGCAGTTCTTC; CDR3aa: CASSVANLNEQFF; j_gene: TRBJ2-1; v_gene: TRBV18; d_gene: .; abundance: few
CDR3nt: TGTGCCAGTAGAATAACAGGCCAATCCTACAATGAGCAGTTCTTC; CDR3aa: CASRITGQSYNEQFF; j_gene: TRBJ2-1; v_gene: TRBV19; d_gene: .; abundance: .
CDR3nt: TGTGCCAGCAGTAGCACAGGGGAAGGCTACACCTTC; CDR3aa: CASSSTGEGYTF; j_gene: TRBJ1-2; v_gene: TRBV6-2/TRBV6-3; d_gene: TRBD1; abundance: .
CDR3nt: TGTGCCAGTAGTAGGGACAGGACGAACTATGGCTACACCTTC; CDR3aa: CASSRDRTNYGYTF; j_gene: TRBJ1-2; v_gene: TRBV19; d_gene: TRBD1; abundance: .
CDR3nt: TGTGCCAGCTCACCCCAAGCGGGGGGGACCTACGAGCAGTACTTC; CDR3aa: CASSPQAGGTYEQYF; j_gene: TRBJ2-7; v_gene: TRBV18; d_gene: TRBD2; abundance: .
CDR3nt: TGTGCCAGCAGCGTGGACTACACAGATACGCAGTATTTT; CDR3aa: CASSVDYTDTQYF; j_gene: TRBJ2-3; v_gene: TRBV9; d_gene: .; abundance: .
CDR3nt: TGCAGCGTTTTGGGGGCGGCCGCCTACAATGAGCAGTTCTTC; CDR3aa: CSVLGAAAYNEQFF; j_gene: TRBJ2-1; v_gene: TRBV29-1; d_gene: .; abundance: .
CDR3nt: TGTGCCAGTAGCGAAACGGGGTATAATTCACCCCTCCACTTT; CDR3aa: CASSETGYNSPLHF; j_gene: TRBJ1-6; v_gene: TRBV19; d_gene: .; abundance: .
CDR3nt: TGTGCCAGTACCGGCAGCCCCCAGGGCTCTAACTATGGCTACACCTTC; CDR3aa: CASTGSPQGSNYGYTF; j_gene: TRBJ1-2; v_gene: TRBV19; d_gene: .; abundance: once
CDR3nt: TGTGCCAGCAGCACGGGACTAGCGGGCGCAGATACGCAGTATTTT; CDR3aa: CASSTGLAGADTQYF; j_gene: TRBJ2-3; v_gene: TRBV9; d_gene: TRBD2; abundance: .
CDR3nt: TGTGCCAGCAGCAACAAGGCCGGGACAGGGTCCACAGATACGCAGTATTTT; CDR3aa: CASSNKAGTGSTDTQYF; j_gene: TRBJ2-3; v_gene: TRBV5-4; d_gene: TRBD1; abundance: .
CDR3nt: TGTGCCAGCAGCTTAGATCCCGGGACAGTCTACGAGCAGTACTTC; CDR3aa: CASSLDPGTVYEQYF; j_gene: TRBJ2-7; v_gene: TRBV7-2; d_gene: TRBD1; abundance: .
CDR3nt: TGTGCCAGTATTCCTTCGGGGGGCCCGAACACTGAAGCTTTCTTT; CDR3aa: CASIPSGGPNTEAFF; j_gene: TRBJ1-1; v_gene: TRBV19; d_gene: .; abundance: .
CDR3nt: TGTGCCAGCAGTTTATTCTTCGGGGCCGGGGGTGGTCAGCCCCAGCATTTT; CDR3aa: CASSLFFGAGGGQPQHF; j_gene: TRBJ1-5; v_gene: TRBV28; d_gene: .; abundance: .
CDR3nt: TGCGCCAGCAGCTTGGGGCCAGGATCTAATGAAAAACTGTTTTTT; CDR3aa: CASSLGPGSNEKLFF; j_gene: TRBJ1-4; v_gene: TRBV5-1; d_gene: .; abundance: .
CDR3nt: TGTGCCAGCAGCTCCCTAGGACTAGCGGGAGGGGAGACCCAGTACTTC; CDR3aa: CASSSLGLAGGETQYF; j_gene: TRBJ2-5; v_gene: TRBV7-6; d_gene: TRBD2; abundance: .
CDR3nt: TGTGCCAGCAGTCCCTCCCCCCCGGACAGGGGAGGGGGCTACACCTTC; CDR3aa: CASSPSPPDRGGGYTF; j_gene: TRBJ1-2; v_gene: TRBV27; d_gene: TRBD1; abundance: .
CDR3nt: TGCGCCAGCAGCTTGGGGGGACAGCCAACTTACAATGAGCAGTTCTTC; CDR3aa: CASSLGGQPTYNEQFF; j_gene: TRBJ2-1; v_gene: TRBV5-1; d_gene: TRBD1; abundance: .
CDR3nt: TGTGCCAGCAGTCTTCCAGGGGCTTTCACAGATACGCAGTATTTT; CDR3aa: CASSLPGAFTDTQYF; j_gene: TRBJ2-3; v_gene: TRBV7-9; d_gene: .; abundance: .
CDR3nt: TGTGCCAGCAGTGGCATTAGCGGAGGCACAGATACGCAGTATTTT; CDR3aa: CASSGISGGTDTQYF; j_gene: TRBJ2-3; v_gene: TRBV2; d_gene: .; abundance: .
CDR3nt: TGTGCCAGTACTAATATCCACGGCTCACAGGGAAGCCAGCCCCAGCATTTT; CDR3aa: CASTNIHGSQGSQPQHF; j_gene: TRBJ1-5; v_gene: TRBV19; d_gene: .; abundance: once
CDR3nt: TGTGCCAGCAGCTTAGAAGGCGGGGGGCAAGAGACCCAGTACTTC; CDR3aa: CASSLEGGGQETQYF; j_gene: TRBJ2-5; v_gene: TRBV7-9; d_gene: TRBD2; abundance: once
CDR3nt: TGTGCCAGCAGCGAGGGACACCTCAATCAGCCCCAGCATTTT; CDR3aa: CASSEGHLNQPQHF; j_gene: TRBJ1-5; v_gene: TRBV3-1/TRBV3-2; d_gene: .; abundance: .
CDR3nt: TGTGCCAGCAGTTCGGAGTATAATTCACCCCTCCACTTT; CDR3aa: CASSSEYNSPLHF; j_gene: TRBJ1-6; v_gene: TRBV25-1; d_gene: .; abundance: .
CDR3nt: TGTGCAAGCCCGGGACAGTATCTTTCGTACAATGAGCAGTTCTTC; CDR3aa: CASPGQYLSYNEQFF; j_gene: TRBJ2-1; v_gene: TRBV12-5; d_gene: TRBD1; abundance: .
CDR3nt: TGTGCCATGGCGGGGGGGACACAAGAGACCCAGTACTTC; CDR3aa: CAMAGGTQETQYF; j_gene: TRBJ2-5; v_gene: TRBV10-3; d_gene: TRBD2; abundance: .
CDR3nt: TGCGCCAGCAGTGGGGACTTTAATGAGCAGTTCTTC; CDR3aa: CASSGDFNEQFF; j_gene: TRBJ2-1; v_gene: TRBV5-1; d_gene: .; abundance: .
CDR3nt: TGTGCCAGCAGCCCGGGCGGGAGGGCCGTTGGGGAGCAGTTCTTC; CDR3aa: CASSPGGRAVGEQFF; j_gene: TRBJ2-1; v_gene: TRBV7-2; d_gene: TRBD2; abundance: few
CDR3nt: TGTGCCAGCAGTGAAGTAGAGAACACTGAAGCTTTCTTT; CDR3aa: CASSEVENTEAFF; j_gene: TRBJ1-1; v_gene: TRBV6-1; d_gene: .; abundance: .
CDR3nt: TGTGCCAGCAGCTTAGGCGTGGGACTAGAAACCGGGGAGCTGTTTTTT; CDR3aa: CASSLGVGLETGELFF; j_gene: TRBJ2-2; v_gene: TRBV11-2; d_gene: TRBD2; abundance: .
CDR3nt: TGTGCCAGTATTCCGACAGGGGCCCAGAACACTGAAGCTTTCTTT; CDR3aa: CASIPTGAQNTEAFF; j_gene: TRBJ1-1; v_gene: TRBV19; d_gene: TRBD1; abundance: .
CDR3nt: TGTGCCAGCAGCGTCGAGCGGGGGGGCCCTCGGAGGCAGTTCTTC; CDR3aa: CASSVERGGPRRQFF; j_gene: TRBJ2-1; v_gene: TRBV7-2; d_gene: TRBD2; abundance: .
CDR3nt: TGTGCCAGCACCCCGGACAGGGGGTTCCGCAATCAAGGCTACACCTTC; CDR3aa: CASTPDRGFRNQGYTF; j_gene: TRBJ1-2; v_gene: TRBV6-2/TRBV6-3; d_gene: TRBD1; abundance: few
CDR3nt: TGTGCCAGCAGCGTTAGCGGGGGGCGGTACGAGCAGTACTTC; CDR3aa: CASSVSGGRYEQYF; j_gene: TRBJ2-7; v_gene: TRBV9; d_gene: TRBD2; abundance: many